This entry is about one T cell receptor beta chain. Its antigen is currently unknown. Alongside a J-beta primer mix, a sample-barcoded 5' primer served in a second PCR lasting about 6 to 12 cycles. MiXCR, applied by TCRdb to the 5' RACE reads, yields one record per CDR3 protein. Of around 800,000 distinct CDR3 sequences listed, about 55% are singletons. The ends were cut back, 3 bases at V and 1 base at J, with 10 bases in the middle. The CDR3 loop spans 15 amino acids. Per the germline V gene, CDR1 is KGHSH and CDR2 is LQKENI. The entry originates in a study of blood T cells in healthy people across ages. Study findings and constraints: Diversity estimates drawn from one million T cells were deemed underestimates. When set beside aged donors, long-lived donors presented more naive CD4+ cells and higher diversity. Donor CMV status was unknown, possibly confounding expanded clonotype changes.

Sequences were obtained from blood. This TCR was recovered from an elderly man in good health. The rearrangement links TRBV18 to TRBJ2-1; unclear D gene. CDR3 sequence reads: CASSPDILSYNEQFF. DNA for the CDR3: TGTGCCAGCTCACCCGACATTCTATCCTACAATGAGCAGTTCTTC.